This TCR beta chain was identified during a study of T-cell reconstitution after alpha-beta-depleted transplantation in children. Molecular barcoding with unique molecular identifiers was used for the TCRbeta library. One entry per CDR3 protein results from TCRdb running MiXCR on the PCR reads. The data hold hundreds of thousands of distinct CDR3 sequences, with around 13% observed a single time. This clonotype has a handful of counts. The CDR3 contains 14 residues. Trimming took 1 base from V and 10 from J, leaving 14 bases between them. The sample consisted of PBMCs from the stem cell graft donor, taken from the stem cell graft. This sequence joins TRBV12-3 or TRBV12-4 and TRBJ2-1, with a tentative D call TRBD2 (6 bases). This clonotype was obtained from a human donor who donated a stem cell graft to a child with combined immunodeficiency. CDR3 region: CASSLERVYGEQFF. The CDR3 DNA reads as TGTGCCAGCAGTTTAGAGCGGGTGTATGGGGAGCAGTTCTTC.